The subject of this entry is one TCR beta chain. Antigen: not known. Libraries of bulk TCR were made by previously described methods (with listed TCR primers). TCRdb itself ran the PCR reads through MiXCR, one entry per CDR3 protein. In the table there are 79,000 or so distinct CDR3 sequences, approximately 25% of which are singletons. Sequencing libraries of naive CD8 cells derived from approximately 20,000 to 1,000,000 sorted cells with 10%, 30% or 50% RNA. These data belong to a study of molecular identifiers for immune sequencing clone quantification. Background on the study: In the replicates, RNA derived from around 20,000 or 100,000 naive CD8 cells was divided into five parts, and four were sequenced.

Germline loops: CDR1 SGHVS, CDR2 FQNEAQ. The V end lost 1 base, the J end lost 0 bases, and 7 bases lay between the germline ends. The CDR3 loop spans 15 amino acids. Study-wide points: The study reportedly detected spiked Jurkat TCR RNA from one cell among around 970,000 naive cells.

The sequenced sample was naive CD8+ T cells from blood, with Jurkat cell RNA spiked in. Indicated subset: FACS-sorted CD8+CD4-CCR7+CD45RA+ naive T cells. The receptor was isolated from a human donor in good health. Some libraries in this study had Jurkat cell RNA spiked in. The chain combines TRBV7-8 with TRBJ1-5; TRBD1 might be the D (6 bases). CDR3 nucleotides: TGTGCCAGCAGCTTAGGGACAGCTAGCAATCAGCCCCAGCATTTT. Its protein product is CASSLGTASNQPQHF.